The 13 T cell receptor beta chains listed next were all sequenced from one sample in a study of regulatory T cells in long-lasting Graves disease. HTBI primers from iRepertoire and Arm-PCR of CDR3 regions yielded the TCR beta libraries. Using its own MiXCR run on the multiplex PCR reads, TCRdb lists one record per CDR3 protein. This repertoire shows roughly 520,000 distinct CDR3 sequences, 12% found once; its top ten account for roughly 8.9%. Time point denoted: newly diagnosed GD, antithyroid drugs for less than 3 months. Researchers made the TCR library from RNA that was extracted from PBMCs. The same specimen was also included in a second study, on T cells in Graves' hyperthyroidism and ophthalmopathy.

The sequencing used peripheral blood mononuclear cells (PBMCs), collected at new diagnosis, from a patient treated with antithyroid drugs. These receptor sequences come from a woman aged 25 to 39 with Graves disease.

This clonotype has ten or more counts. The chain links TRBV3-1 to TRBJ2-2; D call uncertain. Germline CDR1 and CDR2: LGHDT and YNNKEL (reference sequence). The CDR3 runs 12 residues. V was trimmed by 1 base and J by 7 bases, leaving 4 bases between them. The CDR3 is CASSQGSGELFF. CDR3 DNA: TGTGCCAGCAGCCAAGGGAGCGGGGAGCTGTTTTTT. The complete variable domain, with remaining parts taken from reference TRBV3-1 and TRBJ2-2, reads DTAVSQTPKYLVTQMGNDKSIKCEQNLGHDTMYWYKQDSKKFLKIMFSYNNKELIINETVPNRFSPKSPDKAHLNLHINSLELGDSAVYFCASSQGSGELFFGEGSRLTVL.

CDR3 protein: CASRAAGGPAGELFF. As DNA, the CDR3 is TGCGCCAGCAGGGCGGCCGGAGGACCGGCCGGGGAGCTGTTTTTT. The rearrangement links TRBV5-1 to TRBJ2-2; possible D gene TRBD2, 5 bases. Per the germline V gene, CDR1 is SGHRS and CDR2 is YFSETQ. This CDR3 spans 15 amino acids. The ends were cut back, 5 bases at V and 6 bases at J, with 17 bases in the middle.

This clonotype has a count of ten or more. This chain joins TRBV7-9 and TRBJ2-1, with TRBD2 matching 13 bases. The CDR3 is 17 residues long. Germline V gene lookup returns CDR1 SEHNR and CDR2 FQNEAQ (reference sequence). After removal of 4 bases from V and 1 base from J, the junction contained 4 bases not matched to a gene. The CDR3, as DNA: TGTGCCAGCAGCTCCTGGACTAGCGGGAGTTCCTACAATGAGCAGTTCTTC. It translates to CASSSWTSGSSYNEQFF.

In its sample, this clonotype was seen many times. The rearrangement uses TRBV19 and TRBJ2-1; D possibly matches TRBD1 or TRBD2 (5 bases each). V was shortened by 5 bases and J by 2 bases, with 19 bases between the two germline ends. Germline loops: CDR1 LNHDA, CDR2 SQIVND (reference sequence). The CDR3 is 17 residues long. CDR3: CASSEFSGTVTYNEQFF. The CDR3 nucleotides read TGTGCCAGTAGTGAGTTCTCCGGGACGGTCACCTACAATGAGCAGTTCTTC. The whole variable domain, filled in from reference TRBV19 and TRBJ2-1, reads DGGITQSPKYLFRKEGQNVTLSCEQNLNHDAMYWYRQDPGQGLRLIYYSQIVNDFQKGDIAEGYSVSREKKESFPLTVTSAQKNPTAFYLCASSEFSGTVTYNEQFFGPGTRLTVL.

This clonotype was recorded at least ten times. J is TRBJ1-1 and V is TRBV7-9, with D perhaps matching TRBD1 (5 bases). The CDR3 length is 14 residues. The germline CDR1 and CDR2 sequences are SEHNR and FQNEAQ (reference sequence). V dropped 3 bases and J dropped 2 bases, with 10 bases sitting between them. Here the CDR3 reads CASSLGRPNTEAFF. In nucleotides, the CDR3 is TGTGCCAGCAGCTTGGGACGGCCAAACACTGAAGCTTTCTTT. The variable domain in full, completed from reference TRBV7-9 and TRBJ1-1, reads DTGVSQNPRHKITKRGQNVTFRCDPISEHNRLYWYRQTLGQGPEFLTYFQNEAQLEKSRLLSDRFSAERPKGSFSTLEIQRTEQGDSAMYLCASSLGRPNTEAFFGQGTRLTVV.

This clonotype appeared many times. The chain employs TRBV27 and TRBJ1-6, with unresolved D. CDR1 and CDR2 from the germline V gene are MNHEY and SMNVEV (reference sequence). Trimming removed 3 bases from V and 3 bases from J, with 3 bases in between. The length of the CDR3 is 13 residues. Here the CDR3 reads CASSFIYNSPLHF. For the CDR3, the DNA is TGTGCCAGCAGTTTTATCTATAATTCACCCCTCCACTTT.

This clonotype was counted between two and nine times. The J gene is TRBJ1-5, the V gene TRBV4-1, with D maybe TRBD1 (5 bases). Trimming left V 6 bases short and J 4 bases short, with 22 bases between. The CDR3 runs to 17 residues. Germline lookup yields CDR1 MGHRA and CDR2 YSYEKL. As DNA, the CDR3 is TGCGCCAGCAGTCTGACTCCCCGGGACGGAGTGAATCAGCCCCAGCATTTT. Amino acids: CASSLTPRDGVNQPQHF.

The V call is TRBV4-1, the J call TRBJ2-5, with 10 bases lining up with TRBD2. The J call could be wrong; TRBJ2-7 is a better fit for the DNA end. Germline CDR1 and CDR2: MGHRA and YSYEKL. The CDR3 extends over 15 amino acids. The CDR3 region has the DNA TGCGCCAGCAGCCAAGGGACTAGCGGAAACTACGAGCAGTACTTC. It translates to CASSQGTSGNYEQYF.

There are many counts of this clonotype. The chain carries TRBV10-3 and TRBJ2-5, with 12 bases matching TRBD2. The DNA end favors TRBJ2-1, so the J call may be wrong. The CDR3 sequence is 17 residues long. From germline, CDR1 is ENHRY and CDR2 SYGVKD. CDR3 DNA: TGTGCCATCAGTGAGCTGGAGTCTAGCGGGAGGGCCAGTGAGCAGTTCTTC. Its translation: CAISELESSGRASEQFF.

The J gene is TRBJ1-5, the V gene TRBV19; D is perhaps TRBD1 (6 bases). Per the germline V gene, CDR1 is LNHDA and CDR2 is SQIVND (reference sequence). This CDR3 region has 14 residues. The V gene lost 8 bases and the J gene lost 5 bases, with 16 bases spanning the gap. In DNA, the CDR3 is TGTGCCAGTGGTCCCAACAGGGAACATCAGCCCCAGCATTTT. Its translation: CASGPNREHQPQHF. The complete variable domain, with remaining parts taken from reference TRBV19 and TRBJ1-5, reads DGGITQSPKYLFRKEGQNVTLSCEQNLNHDAMYWYRQDPGQGLRLIYYSQIVNDFQKGDIAEGYSVSREKKESFPLTVTSAQKNPTAFYLCASGPNREHQPQHFGDGTRLSIL.

This clonotype was seen at least ten times. The CDR3 sequence: CSARATYNEQFF. The DNA for the CDR3 is TGCAGTGCTAGAGCCACTTACAATGAGCAGTTCTTC. V and J are TRBV20-1 and TRBJ2-1; D gene ambiguous. Between the trimmed V and J ends, which lost 1 base and 4 bases, there was a span of 5 bases. Germline CDR1 and CDR2: DFQATT and SNEGSKA (reference sequence). There are 12 residues in the CDR3.

This clonotype appeared many times. This sequence joins TRBV7-9 and TRBJ1-5; 9 nucleotides agree with TRBD1. The CDR3 loop spans 14 amino acids. Germline trimming cut 5 bases from V and 6 bases from J; bases unmatched to any gene: 5. Germline CDR1 SEHNR, CDR2 FQNEAQ (reference sequence). CDR3 sequence: CASSKGQGSQPQHF. CDR3 coding DNA: TGTGCCAGCAGCAAGGGACAGGGAAGTCAGCCCCAGCATTTT.

On this clonotype itself: A junction boundary mismatches the germline segment, possibly from a read error. This sequence joins TRBV4-3 and TRBJ1-3; 7 positions agree with TRBD1. The CDR3 extends over 14 amino acids. Germline V gene sequence: CDR1 LGHNA, CDR2 YSLEER. CDR3 in DNA: TGCGCCAGCAGCCCCAGGGGGTTGGGAAACACCACATATTTT. Protein product: CASSPRGLGNTTYF.